The source of this TCR beta chain is a study of blood T cell repertoires in COVID-19. Study at large: The United States, Italy and Spain were the sources of the acute and convalescent COVID-19 samples. The analysed material was cDNA or gDNA that came from T cells, B-cell-depleted T cells, or PBMCs.

How the authors handled the data: The assay estimated nucleated cells by amplifying reference gene primers. Sequencing was performed with immunoSEQ multiplex PCR; in TCRdb, only in-frame clones are kept and a portion is missing. For V, J and clone size, that table is used; D and trimming come from the DNA. Of some 50,000 clones listed, approximately 84% are singletons. This sequence originates from a human donor in a cohort sampled during active COVID-19. Sample: peripheral blood.

The CDR3, as DNA: TGTGCCAGCAGCCTCCTGTCAACTGGGCCCTACAATGAGCAGTTCTTC. This sequence encodes CASSLLSTGPYNEQFF. V and J are TRBV5-5 and TRBJ2-1, with no clear D. V was clipped by 4 bases and J by 2 bases, with 16 bases between them. The germline V gene encodes CDR1 SGHKS and CDR2 YYEKEE (reference sequence). CDR3 length: 16 residues.